These 5 T cell receptor beta chains were all obtained from the same sample, sequenced in a study of cytomegalovirus exposure and HLA in healthy donors. Researchers ran the PCR with 60 Vbeta and 13 Jbeta primers. Profiling relied on immunoSEQ multiplex PCR, and the TCRdb table lists in-frame clones only, not all of them. The data contain tens of thousands of clones, more than 75% of them singletons. The source material was PBMCs. The receptors come from a female donor in good health and CMV-seronegative.

The J gene is TRBJ1-5, the V gene TRBV4-3; 9 bases agree with TRBD1. J lost 6 bases, V lost 0 bases, and 3 bases had no gene match. CDR1 is LGHNA, CDR2 YSLEER, per germline. This CDR3 is 15 amino acids long. CDR3 amino acids: CASSQETGGGQPQHF. The CDR3 bases are TGCGCCAGCAGCCAAGAGACAGGGGGAGGTCAGCCCCAGCATTTT.

The chain joins TRBV5-4 to TRBJ1-2; D ambiguous. Germline loops: CDR1 SGHNT, CDR2 YYREEE (reference sequence). V was clipped by 0 bases and J by 0 bases, with 12 bases between them. The CDR3 totals 16 residues. CDR3 sequence reads: CASSLAGGSTNYGYTF. The CDR3 DNA reads TGTGCCAGCAGCTTGGCCGGAGGCAGTACTAACTATGGCTACACCTTC. Combining the CDR3 with reference TRBV5-4 and TRBJ1-2 gives the whole variable domain ETGVTQSPTHLIKTRGQQVTLRCSSQSGHNTVSWYQQALGQGPQFIFQYYREEENGRGNFPPRFSGLQFPNYSSELNVNALELDDSALYLCASSLAGGSTNYGYTFGSGTRLTVV.

This clone has a handful of counts. The chain combines TRBV9 with TRBJ1-2; D is unresolved. CDR3 length: 17 amino acids. The ends were cut back, 0 bases at V and 3 bases at J, with 18 bases in the middle. Germline V gene sequence: CDR1 SGDLS, CDR2 YYNGEE. CDR3: CASSVGDIRSIHYGYTF. CDR3 bases: TGTGCCAGCAGCGTAGGTGACATTAGATCAATCCACTATGGCTACACCTTC.

The chain is built from TRBV7-9 and TRBJ2-3, with 7 bases matching TRBD1. V lost 1 base to trimming and J lost 2 bases; unmatched junction nucleotides: 3. The CDR3 runs 15 residues. The germline CDR1 and CDR2 sequences are SEHNR and FQNEAQ (reference sequence). CDR3 coding DNA: TGTGCCAGCAGCTTAGAACAGGGGCTCACAGATACGCAGTATTTT. Translated, it gives CASSLEQGLTDTQYF.

The V call is TRBV11-2, the J call TRBJ1-2; tentative D call: TRBD1 (5 bases). CDR3 length: 12 amino acids. The V end lost 8 bases, the J end lost 7 bases, and 14 bases lay between the germline ends. Germline V gene data show CDR1 as SGHAT and CDR2 as FQNNGV. The DNA for the CDR3 is TGTGCCAGCGAACTAACAGGAGTTGGCTACACCTTC. Translated, it gives CASELTGVGYTF.